This TCR beta chain was documented in a study of T cell responses to AZD1222 COVID-19 vaccine. Study-wide points: The peak T cell response came first, and repertoires were sampled only after it.

The germline CDR1 and CDR2 sequences are MNHEY and SVGAGI. This CDR3 is 13 amino acids long. The V end lost 7 bases, the J end lost 2 bases, and 12 bases lay between the germline ends. Only in-frame clones appear in the TCRdb table, and some are missing; sequencing was by immunoSEQ multiplex PCR. The sample has some 140,000 clones, around 90% seen once. As concerns this clone: Its antigen remains unidentified.

The genes are TRBV6-5 and TRBJ2-7, with D possibly matching TRBD2 (6 bases). The receptor comes from an adult in good health. The input for sequencing was peripheral blood, taken on day 0 of AZD1222 vaccination. The CDR3 reads CASKGGDTYEQYF. The CDR3 coding sequence is TGTGCCAGCAAGGGCGGGGATACCTACGAGCAGTACTTC.